These T cell receptor beta chains were read from a single sample in a study of early T cells in non-severe SARS-CoV-2 infection. In TCRdb, the 5' RACE reads were re-called with MiXCR into one record per CDR3 protein. The table shows 87,000 or so distinct CDR3 sequences, with over 9% occurring only once. Sequencing was performed on whole blood. The receptors here all came from an adult who was a healthcare worker with PCR-confirmed SARS-CoV-2 infection or an uninfected control (not recorded which). The CDR3 runs from the conserved cysteine through the conserved F or W. A D gene is named only where the DNA matches it firmly. Rows give clone size only sometimes, using once, few, many, or a class for an expanded clone.

clone_size: few
v_call: TRBV2
j_call: TRBJ2-3
d_call: -
cdr3_aa: CASSPQDTQYF
cdr3_nt: TGTGCCAGCAGTCCACAAGATACGCAGTATTTT

clone_size: -
v_call: TRBV20-1
j_call: TRBJ2-7
d_call: TRBD1
cdr3_aa: CSAGGGTGVNEQYF
cdr3_nt: TGCAGTGCTGGGGGCGGGACAGGGGTCAACGAGCAGTACTTC

clone_size: many
v_call: TRBV6-2/TRBV6-3
j_call: TRBJ2-7
d_call: TRBD1
cdr3_aa: CASSSPPGQVPYEQYF
cdr3_nt: TGTGCCAGCAGTTCCCCACCGGGACAGGTGCCCTACGAGCAGTACTTC

clone_size: few
v_call: TRBV30
j_call: TRBJ1-1
d_call: -
cdr3_aa: CAWRRGPQAEAFF
cdr3_nt: TGTGCCTGGAGACGAGGGCCTCAAGCTGAAGCTTTCTTT

clone_size: few
v_call: TRBV19
j_call: TRBJ2-4
d_call: -
cdr3_aa: CASSPDLAKNIQYF
cdr3_nt: TGTGCCAGTAGTCCTGATTTAGCCAAAAACATTCAGTACTTC

clone_size: -
v_call: TRBV29-1
j_call: TRBJ1-1
d_call: -
cdr3_aa: CSAETDNTEAFF
cdr3_nt: TGCAGCGCCGAGACAGATAACACTGAAGCTTTCTTT

clone_size: -
v_call: TRBV29-1
j_call: TRBJ2-7
d_call: -
cdr3_aa: CSVLGSLAEQYF
cdr3_nt: TGCAGCGTTTTGGGTTCTCTGGCCGAGCAGTACTTC

clone_size: many
v_call: TRBV5-1
j_call: TRBJ1-4
d_call: -
cdr3_aa: CASRDDPATNEKLFF
cdr3_nt: TGCGCCAGCAGGGACGACCCAGCAACTAATGAAAAACTGTTTTTT

clone_size: few
v_call: TRBV3-1
j_call: TRBJ1-3
d_call: TRBD1
cdr3_aa: CASSPTTGNGNTIYF
cdr3_nt: TGTGCCAGCAGCCCCACGACAGGGAACGGAAACACCATATATTTT

clone_size: few
v_call: TRBV4-2
j_call: TRBJ1-5
d_call: TRBD1
cdr3_aa: CASSQDRGQTNQPQHF
cdr3_nt: TGTGCCAGCAGCCAGGACAGGGGTCAGACTAATCAGCCCCAGCATTTT

clone_size: few
v_call: TRBV24-1
j_call: TRBJ2-6
d_call: -
cdr3_aa: CATRISGANVLTF
cdr3_nt: TGTGCCACAAGGATCTCTGGGGCCAACGTCCTGACTTTC

clone_size: many
v_call: TRBV18
j_call: TRBJ2-1
d_call: -
cdr3_aa: CASSPTWDGDEQFF
cdr3_nt: TGTGCCAGCTCACCAACCTGGGATGGGGATGAGCAGTTCTTC

clone_size: -
v_call: TRBV28
j_call: TRBJ1-1
d_call: -
cdr3_aa: CASNTPGGTEAFF
cdr3_nt: TGTGCCAGCAATACCCCTGGGGGGACTGAAGCTTTCTTT

clone_size: few
v_call: TRBV3-1
j_call: TRBJ2-3
d_call: -
cdr3_aa: CASSQDGQRVDTQYF
cdr3_nt: TGTGCCAGCAGCCAAGATGGGCAGCGGGTCGATACGCAGTATTTT

clone_size: many
v_call: TRBV7-2
j_call: TRBJ2-7
d_call: -
cdr3_aa: CASSLEGQLSYEQYF
cdr3_nt: TGTGCCAGCAGCTTAGAGGGACAACTCTCCTACGAGCAGTACTTC

clone_size: few
v_call: TRBV20-1
j_call: TRBJ1-4
d_call: -
cdr3_aa: CSASGGTTQNEKLFF
cdr3_nt: TGCAGTGCTAGTGGCGGGACCACTCAGAATGAAAAACTGTTTTTT

clone_size: -
v_call: TRBV7-9
j_call: TRBJ1-1
d_call: -
cdr3_aa: CASSSSTGEAFF
cdr3_nt: TGTGCCAGCAGCTCCTCGACAGGAGAAGCTTTCTTT

clone_size: few
v_call: TRBV6-1
j_call: TRBJ2-1
d_call: -
cdr3_aa: CASSERRAYNEQFF
cdr3_nt: TGTGCCAGCAGTGAAAGGAGGGCCTATAATGAGCAGTTCTTC

clone_size: many
v_call: TRBV12-3/TRBV12-4
j_call: TRBJ2-5
d_call: -
cdr3_aa: CASLGDPYQETQYF
cdr3_nt: TGTGCCAGCCTAGGGGACCCTTACCAAGAGACCCAGTACTTC

clone_size: -
v_call: TRBV30
j_call: TRBJ2-3
d_call: TRBD1
cdr3_aa: CAWSPTGVTDTQYF
cdr3_nt: TGTGCCTGGAGTCCCACAGGGGTCACAGATACGCAGTATTTT

clone_size: -
v_call: TRBV3-1
j_call: TRBJ1-1
d_call: -
cdr3_aa: CASGVLNTEVFF
cdr3_nt: TGTGCCAGCGGGGTTCTGAACACTGAAGTTTTCTTT

clone_size: -
v_call: TRBV2
j_call: TRBJ2-3
d_call: -
cdr3_aa: CASSEATGDTQYF
cdr3_nt: TGTGCCAGCAGTGAAGCGACGGGGGATACGCAGTATTTT

clone_size: many
v_call: TRBV9
j_call: TRBJ2-2
d_call: -
cdr3_aa: CAISRVGLIDTGELFF
cdr3_nt: TGTGCCATCAGCAGGGTAGGACTTATAGACACCGGGGAGCTGTTTTTT

clone_size: -
v_call: TRBV27
j_call: TRBJ2-7
d_call: -
cdr3_aa: CASSLYPPGVRTYEQYF
cdr3_nt: TGTGCCAGCAGTTTATATCCTCCGGGAGTGAGGACCTACGAGCAGTACTTC

clone_size: few
v_call: TRBV6-5
j_call: TRBJ2-7
d_call: -
cdr3_aa: CATKGGHYEQYF
cdr3_nt: TGTGCCACAAAGGGGGGGCACTACGAGCAGTACTTC

clone_size: few
v_call: TRBV10-3
j_call: TRBJ2-7
d_call: TRBD1
cdr3_aa: CAIRPGQGTHEQYF
cdr3_nt: TGTGCCATCAGACCGGGACAGGGAACGCACGAGCAGTACTTC

clone_size: many
v_call: TRBV20-1
j_call: TRBJ2-1
d_call: TRBD2
cdr3_aa: CSASRSGLAPYNEQFF
cdr3_nt: TGCAGTGCCTCCCGAAGCGGACTAGCGCCCTACAATGAGCAGTTCTTC

clone_size: -
v_call: TRBV4-2
j_call: TRBJ2-7
d_call: -
cdr3_aa: CASSQGLGGQYEQYF
cdr3_nt: TGTGCCAGCAGCCAAGGATTGGGGGGGCAGTACGAGCAGTACTTC

clone_size: -
v_call: TRBV18
j_call: TRBJ2-7
d_call: TRBD1
cdr3_aa: CASSLLQGPRYEQYF
cdr3_nt: TGTGCCAGCTCACTTTTACAGGGGCCGCGATACGAGCAGTACTTC

clone_size: few
v_call: TRBV11-1
j_call: TRBJ1-1
d_call: TRBD1
cdr3_aa: CASSPRDRGRVTEAFF
cdr3_nt: TGTGCCAGCAGCCCTCGTGACAGGGGGCGAGTCACTGAAGCTTTCTTT